The 2 T cell receptor beta chains presented below share a single source sample, sequenced in a study of blood T cells in healthy people across ages. Together with a sample-barcoded 5' primer, a J-beta primer mix was included in a second PCR lasting about 7 to 12 cycles. TCRdb re-called the 5' RACE reads through MiXCR, storing one row per CDR3 protein. This sample has 1.5 million or so distinct CDR3 sequences; about 40% occur once, and the top ten carry 7.9%. The sequencing input was blood. The receptors were sampled from a young woman in good health.

Only a few counts were recorded for this clonotype. This chain uses TRBV11-2 with TRBJ2-7; 9 bases are shared with TRBD1. Trimming at V came to 4 bases and at J to 3 bases, leaving 4 bases not matched to a gene. The germline V gene has CDR1 SGHAT and CDR2 FQNNGV. The CDR3 is 14 amino acids. CDR3 region: CASSWGQGFYEQYF. CDR3 DNA: TGTGCCAGCAGCTGGGGACAGGGATTCTACGAGCAGTACTTC.

This clonotype showed up just once. The rearrangement joins TRBV6-6 to TRBJ1-2; no clear D. CDR3 length: 13 amino acids. CDR1 and CDR2 from the germline V gene are MNHNY and SVGAGI (reference sequence). V was shortened by 6 bases and J by 8 bases, with 16 bases between the two germline ends. The CDR3 loop reads CASSRSALSGYTF. CDR3 nucleotides: TGTGCCAGCAGCCGCTCGGCGCTCTCCGGCTACACCTTC.